The clone carrying this T cell receptor beta chain appeared a few times. Its antigen is not known. This sample was included in a study of T cell repertoires in aging, cancer and after chemotherapy. Study overall: The full dataset contained millions of TCR reads. The study's findings and limits: Across the chemotherapy interval, each cancer cohort showed higher median generation probability, suggesting thymic rebound.

Amplification of TCR beta used genomic DNA extracted from peripheral blood. Multiplex touch-down PCR with TRB-A/B primers amplified rearranged V-D-J TRB sequences. Each CDR3 protein gets one entry after TCRdb re-called the multiplex PCR reads with MiXCR. The sample consists of thousands of distinct CDR3 sequences, 32% of them appearing once. The TCR originated in a human donor in good health. The sample comprised blood.

The CDR3 protein is CASRGGTYEQYF. Written as DNA, the CDR3 is TGTGCCAGTAGGGGCGGAACCTACGAGCAGTACTTC. This chain connects TRBV19 to TRBJ2-7; no reliable D call. CDR3 size: 12 residues. V lost 6 bases and J lost 2, with 8 bases in between. Per germline, CDR1 LNHDA and CDR2 SQIVND (reference sequence).